The sequence of this T cell receptor beta chain was determined in a study of T cell responses to AZD1222 COVID-19 vaccine. For the study at large: Second-dose schedules of about 4 or about 12 weeks were combined. General study points: Mapped onto spike, vaccine-associated CD4 TCRs spanned it and were dominant at 160-218 and 743-854. The sample set comprised mostly white British donors with more females, and clonal diversity was possibly underestimated. Nearly half of spike-specific TCRs reportedly target variant regions that are unmutated in the B.1.351 and B.1.1.7 variants.

With respect to this clone: Its antigen is still unknown.

Sequenced by immunoSEQ multiplex PCR; TCRdb stores in-frame clones only, minus some. The sample has approximately 120,000 clones, more than 80% seen once. Unmatched junction bases numbered 7, after V lost 8 bases and J lost 8 bases. The CDR3 loop spans 13 amino acids. Germline loops: CDR1 MNHEY, CDR2 SVGAGI. The chain employs TRBV6-5 and TRBJ1-4, with 8 bases fitting TRBD1. This material consisted of peripheral blood, taken on day 0 of AZD1222 vaccination. The receptor's source is an adult in good health. CDR3 residues: CASLRQGNEKLFF. The CDR3 DNA follows: TGTGCCAGCCTTAGACAGGGGAACGAAAAACTGTTTTTT.